This TCR beta chain was sequenced in a study of shared clonotypes between healthy human individuals. Remarks on this clone: Its antigen is not identified.

The study, taken as a whole, reports: Some clonotypes were shared by all four sorted-subset donors, while others were not shared. The non-shared ones had lower generation probabilities than the shared ones.

The V end was cut by 6 bases, the J end by 6 bases, with 19 bases between. Germline CDR1 and CDR2: MNHEY and SVGAGI. The CDR3 has 15 residues. The table came from immunoSEQ multiplex PCR; TCRdb's copy has only in-frame clones and leaves some out. Among more than 2 million clones listed, roughly 95% were seen once. This clonotype originated in a man younger than 30 in good health. Input material: naive CD4+ T cells sorted from blood. Subset noted: CD45RA+ positively selected. The rearrangement links TRBV6-5 to TRBJ2-3, with D maybe TRBD1 (6 bases). CDR3 DNA: TGTGCCAGCAGCCCTGTGGGGGCAGCGCCCGATACGCAGTATTTT. Protein sequence: CASSPVGAAPDTQYF.